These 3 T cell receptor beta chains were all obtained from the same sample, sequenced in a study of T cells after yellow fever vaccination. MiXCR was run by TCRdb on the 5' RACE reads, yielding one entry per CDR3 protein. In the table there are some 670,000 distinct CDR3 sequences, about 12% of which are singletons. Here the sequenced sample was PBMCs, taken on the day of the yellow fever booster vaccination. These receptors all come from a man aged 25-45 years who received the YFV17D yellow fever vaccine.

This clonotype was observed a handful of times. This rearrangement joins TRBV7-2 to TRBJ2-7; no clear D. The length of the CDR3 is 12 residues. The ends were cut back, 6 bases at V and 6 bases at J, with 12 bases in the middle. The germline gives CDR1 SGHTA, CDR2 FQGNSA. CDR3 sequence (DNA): TGTGCCAGCAGTCATCTCGGAACCGAGCAGTACTTC. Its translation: CASSHLGTEQYF. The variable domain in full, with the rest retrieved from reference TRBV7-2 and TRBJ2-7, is GAGVSQSPSNKVTEKGKDVELRCDPISGHTALYWYRQSLGQGLEFLIYFQGNSAPDKSGLPSDRFSAERTGGSVSTLTIQRTQQEDSAVYLCASSHLGTEQYFGPGTRLTVT.

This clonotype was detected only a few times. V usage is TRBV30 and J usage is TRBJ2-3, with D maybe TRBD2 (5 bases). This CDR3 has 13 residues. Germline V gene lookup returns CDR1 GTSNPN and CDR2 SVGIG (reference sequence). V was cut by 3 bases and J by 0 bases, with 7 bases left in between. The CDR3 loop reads CAWSGISTDTQYF. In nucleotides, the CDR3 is TGTGCCTGGAGCGGGATCAGCACAGATACGCAGTATTTT.

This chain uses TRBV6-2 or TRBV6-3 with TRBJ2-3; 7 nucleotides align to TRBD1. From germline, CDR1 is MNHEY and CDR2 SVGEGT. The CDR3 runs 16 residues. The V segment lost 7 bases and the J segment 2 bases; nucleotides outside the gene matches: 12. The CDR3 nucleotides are TGTGCCAGCATGGCTGGCTCAGGGGGAAACACAGATACGCAGTATTTT. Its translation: CASMAGSGGNTDTQYF.